A selection of T cell receptor beta chains follows, all from one sample in a study of blood T cells in healthy people across ages. MiXCR, applied by TCRdb to the 5' RACE reads, yields one record per CDR3 protein. The data show some 1,800,000 distinct CDR3 sequences, with 35% to 50% seen just once and under 25% held by the top ten. The sequencing sample was made of blood. These receptors all stem from a human donor in good health. The conserved cysteine and the conserved F or W are not part of the CDR3 here.

length,J,V,CDR3
13,TRBJ2-7,TRBV4-3,ASSQDLGSRDEQY
13,TRBJ2-1,TRBV15,ATSRELAGYNEQF
12,TRBJ1-1,TRBV11-1,ASSLGQAHTEAF
10,TRBJ2-7,TRBV12-5,ASGSRSYEQY
13,TRBJ2-1,TRBV24-1,ATSDSSGDYNEQF
11,TRBJ2-2,TRBV29-1,SVEGQGVGELF
13,TRBJ2-1,TRBV27,ASSTSSRRGEEQF
11,TRBJ2-3,TRBV7-6,ASSLRGSDTQY
13,TRBJ2-3,TRBV24-1,ATSEIGRGSDTQY
12,TRBJ1-2,TRBV7-2,ASSFQGGGYGYT
12,TRBJ1-4,TRBV12-3/TRBV12-4,ASRGDKTGKKLF
12,TRBJ1-5,TRBV12-3/TRBV12-4,AGSLVGGGKPQH
12,TRBJ2-1,TRBV11-1,ASTLGASRDEQF
10,TRBJ2-2,TRBV12-3/TRBV12-4,ASSLTTGELF
11,TRBJ2-1,TRBV29-1,SGTGGDYNEQF
14,TRBJ2-3,TRBV20-1,SAGQLDSGGTDTQY
13,TRBJ2-3,TRBV10-3,AARDRDGVEDTQY
15,TRBJ2-5,TRBV4-1,ASSQRSLAGNQETQY
12,TRBJ1-5,TRBV4-1,ASSPRQCNQPQH
14,TRBJ2-5,TRBV15,ATSREGQIAWETQY
13,TRBJ1-2,TRBV2,ASLPGPAPNYGYT
13,TRBJ2-3,TRBV7-6,ASSSGTGVTDTQY
12,TRBJ1-1,TRBV5-1,ASGLDGESTEAF
13,TRBJ1-1,TRBV4-2,AGSQEEAGSTEAF
11,TRBJ2-7,TRBV12-3/TRBV12-4,ASSFRRANEQY
16,TRBJ2-6,TRBV6-1,ASSHMGTGSSGANVLT
13,TRBJ2-3,TRBV20-1,SAPTRGGVADTQY
9,TRBJ2-7,TRBV10-2,ASSEASEQY
13,TRBJ1-1,TRBV7-8,ASSSATGTGTEAF
15,TRBJ1-2,TRBV2,ASSEGAPGPILGGYT
10,TRBJ1-2,TRBV20-1,SATKGLQGHT
12,TRBJ1-2,TRBV28,ATLSPGTVYGYT
14,TRBJ1-4,TRBV20-1,SARGGTGATNEKLF
12,TRBJ1-3,TRBV5-1,ASSWSGDGNTIY
11,TRBJ2-4,TRBV12-3/TRBV12-4,ASSLASKNIQY
12,TRBJ1-1,TRBV20-1,SASDNRGYTEAF
12,TRBJ2-5,TRBV6-1,ASCVSGVGKTQY
16,-,TRBV21-1,ASSNAVRTGFSYNEQY
14,TRBJ2-7,TRBV27,ASSGESGGVSYEQY
12,TRBJ2-5,TRBV3-1,ASSPGPGKETQY
13,TRBJ1-2,TRBV6-5,ASSYGDRLDYGYT
10,TRBJ2-1,TRBV29-1,SVVLAGDEQF
9,TRBJ2-5,TRBV20-1,SAQYQETQY
11,TRBJ2-7,TRBV29-1,SVRTGAHYEQY
13,TRBJ1-1,TRBV13,ASSPIGQGRTEAF
13,TRBJ2-5,TRBV5-6,ASSRLDRLQETQY
13,TRBJ1-4,TRBV5-6,ASSVQGGPNEKLF
12,TRBJ1-5,TRBV20-1,SAGDRGLGQPQH
14,TRBJ2-3,TRBV4-3,ASSQASRATTDTQY
11,-,TRBV20-1,SAPGTGINEQY
11,TRBJ2-7,TRBV20-1,SAQRGTFYEQY
17,TRBJ1-1,TRBV9,ASSVQLPTRTNLNTEAF
11,TRBJ2-5,TRBV5-1,ASSILPRETQY